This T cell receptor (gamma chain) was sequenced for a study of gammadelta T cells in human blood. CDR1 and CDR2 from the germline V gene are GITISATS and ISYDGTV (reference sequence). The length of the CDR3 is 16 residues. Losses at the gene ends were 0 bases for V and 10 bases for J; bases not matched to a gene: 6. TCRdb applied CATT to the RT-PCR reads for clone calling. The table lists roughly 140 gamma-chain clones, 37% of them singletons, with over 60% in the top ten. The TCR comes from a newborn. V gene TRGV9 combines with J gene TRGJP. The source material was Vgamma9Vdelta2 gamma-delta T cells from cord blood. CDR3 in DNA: TGTGCCTTGTGGGAGGTGCTTTTTTTGGGCAAAAAAATCAAGGTATTT. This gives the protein CALWEVLFLGKKIKVF.